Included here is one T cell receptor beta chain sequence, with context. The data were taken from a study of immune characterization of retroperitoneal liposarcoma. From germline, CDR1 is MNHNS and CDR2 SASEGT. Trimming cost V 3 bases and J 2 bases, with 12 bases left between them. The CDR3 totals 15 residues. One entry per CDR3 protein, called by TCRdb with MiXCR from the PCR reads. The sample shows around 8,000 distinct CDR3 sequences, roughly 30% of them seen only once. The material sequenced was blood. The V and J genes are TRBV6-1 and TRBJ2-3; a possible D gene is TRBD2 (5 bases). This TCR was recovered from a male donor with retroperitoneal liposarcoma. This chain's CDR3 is CASSDGVTYTDTQYF. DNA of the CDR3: TGTGCCAGCAGTGACGGGGTCACCTACACAGATACGCAGTATTTT.